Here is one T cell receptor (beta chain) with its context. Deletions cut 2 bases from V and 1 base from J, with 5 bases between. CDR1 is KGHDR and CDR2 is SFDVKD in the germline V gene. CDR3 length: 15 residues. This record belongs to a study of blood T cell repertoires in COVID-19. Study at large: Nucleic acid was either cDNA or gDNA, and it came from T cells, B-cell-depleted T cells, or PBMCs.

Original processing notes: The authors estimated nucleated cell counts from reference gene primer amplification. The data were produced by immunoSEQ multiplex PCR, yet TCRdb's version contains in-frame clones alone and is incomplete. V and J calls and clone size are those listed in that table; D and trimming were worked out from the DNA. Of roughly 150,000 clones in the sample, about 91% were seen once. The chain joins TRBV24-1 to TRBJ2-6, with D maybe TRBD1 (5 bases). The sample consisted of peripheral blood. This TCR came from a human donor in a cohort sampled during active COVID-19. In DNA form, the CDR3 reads TGTGCCACCAGTGATTCAGGGTCTGGGGCCAACGTCCTGACTTTC. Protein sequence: CATSDSGSGANVLTF.